Below, 22 T cell receptor beta chains from the same sample are listed, as sequenced in a study of tumour-infiltrating T cells in Burkitt lymphoma. Method: immunoSEQ multiplex PCR; TCRdb's copy keeps in-frame clones and lacks some. This sample has approximately 46,000 clones, with around a third found just once. Sequencing input: tumor tissue. These receptors all stem from a human donor with Burkitt lymphoma.

The DNA for the CDR3 is TGTGCCAGTAGTTACGGGGAAAATTCACCCCTCCACTTT. It encodes CASSYGENSPLHF. The chain couples TRBV19 to TRBJ1-6; D is ambiguous. Germline V gives CDR1 LNHDA, CDR2 SQIVND (reference sequence). Trimming removed 5 bases from V and 7 bases from J, with 9 bases in between. The CDR3 spans 13 residues. The full variable domain, completed using reference TRBV19 and TRBJ1-6, is DGGITQSPKYLFRKEGQNVTLSCEQNLNHDAMYWYRQDPGQGLRLIYYSQIVNDFQKGDIAEGYSVSREKKESFPLTVTSAQKNPTAFYLCASSYGENSPLHFGNGTRLTVT.

The rearrangement joins TRBV18 to TRBJ2-3; D possibly matches TRBD1 or TRBD2 (5 bases each). Germline V gives CDR1 KGHSH, CDR2 LQKENI. Trimming stripped 2 bases from V and 6 bases from J, with 9 bases between. This CDR3 is 13 amino acids long. The CDR3 DNA reads as TGTGCCAGCTCACCAGGGACCACGGATACGCAGTATTTT. This sequence encodes CASSPGTTDTQYF.

The CDR3 loop reads CASRGSGGAPEETQYF. CDR3 bases: TGTGCCAGTAGGGGGAGCGGGGGAGCCCCGGAGGAGACCCAGTACTTC. This sequence joins TRBV19 and TRBJ2-5; 8 positions match TRBD2. After removal of 6 bases from V and 5 bases from J, the junction contained 14 bases not matched to a gene. CDR1 and CDR2 from the germline V gene are LNHDA and SQIVND (reference sequence). The CDR3 consists of 16 residues.

The V and J genes are TRBV20-1 and TRBJ2-7; D is perhaps TRBD2 (5 bases). Trimming removed 5 bases from V and 5 bases from J, with 10 bases in between. This CDR3 comprises 11 residues. Germline lookup yields CDR1 DFQATT and CDR2 SNEGSKA (reference sequence). The CDR3 DNA reads as TGCAGTGCTGGGAGTGAACACGAGCAGTACTTC. Encoded protein: CSAGSEHEQYF.

The chain uses TRBV28 and TRBJ2-7; no firm D call. The length of the CDR3 is 12 residues. CDR1 is MDHEN and CDR2 is SYDVKM in the germline V gene. The V end was cut by 3 bases, the J end by 4 bases, with 7 bases between. CDR3 sequence reads: CASSFDLYEQYF. For the CDR3, the DNA is TGTGCCAGCAGTTTCGACCTATACGAGCAGTACTTC. Drawing the rest from reference TRBV28 and TRBJ2-7, the complete variable domain is DVKVTQSSRYLVKRTGEKVFLECVQDMDHENMFWYRQDPGLGLRLIYFSYDVKMKEKGDIPEGYSVSREKKERFSLILESASTNQTSMYLCASSFDLYEQYFGPGTRLTVT.

In regard to this clone: An end of the junction does not agree with germline; a read error may underlie this. This chain links TRBV13 with TRBJ1-3; 7 bases are a match to TRBD1. Per germline, CDR1 PRHDT and CDR2 FYEKMQ (reference sequence). The CDR3 has 15 residues. The DNA of the CDR3 is TGTGCCAGCAGCCTTTCCGACAGGGTTGGAAACACCAGATATTTT. It yields the protein CASSLSDRVGNTRYF.

This clone was seen a few times. This chain connects TRBV7-9 to TRBJ1-6; no clear D gene. Germline values: CDR1 SEHNR, CDR2 FQNEAQ (reference sequence). V lost 5 bases, J lost 14 bases, and 10 bases lay in between. There are 11 residues in the CDR3. The CDR3 sequence: CASSRDVSLHF. CDR3 in DNA: TGTGCCAGCAGCCGTGATGTTTCCCTCCACTTT.

The rearrangement uses TRBV4-2 and TRBJ1-5; 8 nucleotides align to TRBD1. The J segment lost 0 bases and the V segment lost 0 bases, leaving 7 bases of the junction unmatched. Germline CDR1 reads LGHNA; CDR2 reads YNFKEQ. The CDR3 extends over 18 amino acids. This CDR3 reads CASSQDVRGLYSNQPQHF. For the CDR3, the DNA is TGTGCCAGCAGCCAAGACGTCAGGGGGCTCTATAGCAATCAGCCCCAGCATTTT.

The chain employs TRBV4-3 and TRBJ2-3, with 10 bases identical to TRBD2. This CDR3 comprises 17 residues. The germline CDR1 and CDR2 sequences are LGHNA and YSLEER. Trimming cost V 1 base and J 2 bases; bases outside gene matches: 6. The CDR3: CASSQAHLAGDTDTQYF. The CDR3 region has the DNA TGCGCCAGCAGCCAAGCTCATCTAGCGGGGGACACAGATACGCAGTATTTT.

This clone was picked up a small number of times. This chain uses TRBV19 with TRBJ1-2; TRBD1 agrees at 7 bases. Germline CDR1 LNHDA, CDR2 SQIVND (reference sequence). CDR3 length: 14 amino acids. Unmatched junction bases numbered 7, after V lost 6 bases and J lost 3 bases. For the CDR3, the DNA is TGTGCCAGTAGCAAAGGGGGCAAGTACTATGGCTACACCTTC. Protein sequence: CASSKGGKYYGYTF.

The V call is TRBV6-1, the J call TRBJ2-7, with TRBD2 matching over 11 bases. Losses at the gene ends were 5 bases for V and 7 bases for J; bases not matched to a gene: 10. The CDR3 has 15 amino acids. Germline CDR1 is MNHNS and CDR2 is SASEGT. This CDR3 is CASSPPASGGLEQYF. The CDR3 region has the DNA TGTGCCAGCAGTCCCCCGGCTAGCGGGGGGTTGGAGCAGTACTTC.

The chain has TRBV6-5 and TRBJ1-3, with D unclear. The CDR3 is 14 amino acids. Trimming cost V 7 bases and J 4 bases, with 14 bases left between them. Germline V CDR1 and CDR2: MNHEY, SVGAGI. The CDR3 sequence: CASTNAADGNTIYF. DNA for the CDR3: TGTGCCAGCACCAATGCGGCAGACGGAAACACCATATATTTT.

V usage is TRBV2 and J usage is TRBJ1-6, with a possible D match to TRBD1 (6 bases). The CDR3 sequence is 12 residues long. V was cut by 10 bases and J by 6 bases, with 10 bases left in between. In germline, CDR1 is SNHLY, CDR2 FYNNEI. DNA of the CDR3: TGTGCCAATAGACAGGCTAATTCACCCCTCCACTTT. This gives the protein CANRQANSPLHF.

The chain uses TRBV18 and TRBJ1-6; 7 bases match TRBD1. The CDR3 runs to 15 residues. Unmatched junction bases numbered 6, after V lost 3 bases and J lost 7 bases. CDR1 and CDR2 from the germline V gene are KGHSH and LQKENI. CDR3: CASSPQGQQNSPLHF. CDR3 DNA sequence: TGTGCCAGCTCACCCCAGGGACAGCAAAATTCACCCCTCCACTTT.

The CDR3 DNA is TGTGCCAGCAGCTTAGAAGATGTCCCAGGGGCGCGAAGGTCCTACGAGCAGTACTTC. This gives the protein CASSLEDVPGARRSYEQYF. The chain is built from TRBV7-2 and TRBJ2-7; D perhaps matches TRBD1 (6 bases). Trimming took off 1 base at V and 1 base at J, with 23 bases between the two ends. The CDR3 extends over 19 amino acids. Germline loops: CDR1 SGHTA, CDR2 FQGNSA.

This clone showed up just a few times. The rearrangement links TRBV10-3 to TRBJ1-5, with D unresolved. Germline V gives CDR1 ENHRY, CDR2 SYGVKD. Trimming left V 0 bases short and J 11 bases short, with 14 bases between. The CDR3 contains 14 residues. DNA for the CDR3: TGTGCCATCAGTGAGTCCGGGGTGGGTCGAGCCCAGCATTTT. The encoded protein is CAISESGVGRAQHF.

Only a few counts were recorded for this clone. The rearrangement links TRBV5-4 to TRBJ1-1, with a possible D match to TRBD1 (6 bases). The CDR3 has 13 amino acids. CDR1 and CDR2 (germline): SGHNT, YYREEE (reference sequence). The V gene lost 5 bases and the J gene lost 11 bases, with 19 bases spanning the gap. The CDR3 here is CASRSSQGFGAFF. The DNA for the CDR3 is TGTGCCAGCAGGTCTTCACAGGGATTTGGTGCTTTCTTT. The whole variable domain, remainder taken from reference TRBV5-4 and TRBJ1-1, is ETGVTQSPTHLIKTRGQQVTLRCSSQSGHNTVSWYQQALGQGPQFIFQYYREEENGRGNFPPRFSGLQFPNYSSELNVNALELDDSALYLCASRSSQGFGAFFGQGTRLTVV.

A few counts support this clone. The rearrangement links TRBV2 to TRBJ1-2; D is possibly TRBD1 (6 bases). The ends were cut back, 8 bases at V and 10 bases at J, with 17 bases in the middle. Germline CDR1 SNHLY, CDR2 FYNNEI. The CDR3 has 12 amino acids. This CDR3 reads CASDDTGFHYTF. CDR3 in DNA: TGTGCCAGCGACGATACAGGGTTCCACTACACCTTC. The entire variable domain, with the rest obtained from reference TRBV2 and TRBJ1-2, is as follows: EPEVTQTPSHQVTQMGQEVILRCVPISNHLYFYWYRQILGQKVEFLVSFYNNEISEKSEIFDDQFSVERPDGSNFTLKIRSTKLEDSAMYFCASDDTGFHYTFGSGTRLTVV.

The chain carries TRBV5-4 and TRBJ1-2, with 9 positions matching TRBD1. Germline V gene sequence: CDR1 SGHNT, CDR2 YYREEE (reference sequence). CDR3 length: 15 residues. V lost 4 bases, J lost 0 bases, and 4 bases stayed unmatched. This CDR3 is CASSRGQGANYGYTF. The CDR3 nucleotides read TGTGCCAGCAGCCGGGGACAGGGAGCTAACTATGGCTACACCTTC.

This clone was detected only a few times. V usage is TRBV5-1 and J usage is TRBJ1-6, with 9 bases identical to TRBD1. The germline gives CDR1 SGHRS, CDR2 YFSETQ. Losses at the gene ends were 3 bases for V and 10 bases for J; bases not matched to a gene: 11. CDR3 length: 16 amino acids. CDR3 sequence (DNA): TGCGCCAGCAGCTCGACCCGGGACAGGGTGAGCTCACCCCTCCACTTT. It yields the protein CASSSTRDRVSSPLHF.

The chain combines TRBV19 with TRBJ2-7; 13 positions match TRBD2. Germline CDR1 LNHDA, CDR2 SQIVND (reference sequence). The V and J ends lost 3 bases and 3 bases, in that order; junction bases with no gene match: 8. This CDR3 is 17 amino acids long. CDR3 in DNA: TGTGCCAGTAGTATCGGGACTAGCGGGGAGTTACACTACGAGCAGTACTTC. It is translated as CASSIGTSGELHYEQYF. Variable domain in full (rest from reference TRBV19 and TRBJ2-7): DGGITQSPKYLFRKEGQNVTLSCEQNLNHDAMYWYRQDPGQGLRLIYYSQIVNDFQKGDIAEGYSVSREKKESFPLTVTSAQKNPTAFYLCASSIGTSGELHYEQYFGPGTRLTVT.

This chain links TRBV9 with TRBJ1-1; perhaps TRBD1 as D (5 bases). Trimming removed 3 bases at V and 0 bases at J, with 9 bases between. This CDR3 has 14 amino acids. Germline CDR1 reads SGDLS; CDR2 reads YYNGEE. The CDR3 region is CASSGQIMNTEAFF. The CDR3, as DNA: TGTGCCAGCAGCGGACAGATAATGAACACTGAAGCTTTCTTT.